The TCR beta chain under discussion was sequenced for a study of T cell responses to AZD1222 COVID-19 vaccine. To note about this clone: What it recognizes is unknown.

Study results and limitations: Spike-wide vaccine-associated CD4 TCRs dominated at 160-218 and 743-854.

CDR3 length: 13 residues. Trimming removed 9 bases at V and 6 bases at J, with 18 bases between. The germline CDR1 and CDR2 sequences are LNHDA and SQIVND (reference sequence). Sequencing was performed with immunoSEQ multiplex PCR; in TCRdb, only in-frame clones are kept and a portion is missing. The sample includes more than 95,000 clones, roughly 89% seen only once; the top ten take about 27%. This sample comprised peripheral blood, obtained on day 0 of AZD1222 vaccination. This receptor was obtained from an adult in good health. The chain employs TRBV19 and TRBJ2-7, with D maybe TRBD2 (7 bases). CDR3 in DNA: TGTGCCAGCCGAAAGGGAGGGGGAAGCGAGCAGTACTTC. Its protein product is CASRKGGGSEQYF.